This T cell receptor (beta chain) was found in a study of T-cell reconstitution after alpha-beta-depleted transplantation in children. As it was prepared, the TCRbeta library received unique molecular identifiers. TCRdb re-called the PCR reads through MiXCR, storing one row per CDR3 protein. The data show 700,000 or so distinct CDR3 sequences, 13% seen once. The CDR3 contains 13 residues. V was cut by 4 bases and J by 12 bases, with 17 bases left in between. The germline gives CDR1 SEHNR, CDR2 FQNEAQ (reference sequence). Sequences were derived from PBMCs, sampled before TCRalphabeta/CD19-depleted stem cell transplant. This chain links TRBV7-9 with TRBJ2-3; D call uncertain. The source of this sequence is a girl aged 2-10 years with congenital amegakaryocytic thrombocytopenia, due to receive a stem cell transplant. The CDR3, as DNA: TGTGCCAGCAGCTGGGTCTCCGAATCGGTTCAGTATTTT. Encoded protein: CASSWVSESVQYF.